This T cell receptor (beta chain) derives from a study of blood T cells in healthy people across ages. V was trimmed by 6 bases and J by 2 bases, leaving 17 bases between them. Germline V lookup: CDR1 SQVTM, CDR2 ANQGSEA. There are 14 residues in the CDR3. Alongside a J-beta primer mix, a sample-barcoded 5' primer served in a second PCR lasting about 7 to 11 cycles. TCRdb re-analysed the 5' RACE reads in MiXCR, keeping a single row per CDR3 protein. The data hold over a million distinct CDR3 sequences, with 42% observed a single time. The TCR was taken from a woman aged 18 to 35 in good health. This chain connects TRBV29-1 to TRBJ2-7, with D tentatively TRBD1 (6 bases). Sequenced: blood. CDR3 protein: CSVARTAAPYEQYF. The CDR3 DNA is TGCAGCGTGGCCAGGACAGCCGCCCCCTACGAGCAGTACTTC.